These 23 T cell receptor beta chains originate from one sample sequenced in a study of blood T cell repertoires in COVID-19. Sequencing was performed with immunoSEQ multiplex PCR; in TCRdb, only in-frame clones are kept and a portion is missing. The sample gives about 110,000 clones, approximately 80% of which show up once; 16% is in the top ten. Material: peripheral blood. The receptor set was obtained from a woman in her sixties or seventies with acute or convalescent COVID-19.

The chain links TRBV12-3 or TRBV12-4 to TRBJ1-2; tentative D call: TRBD1 (5 bases). The V end lost 9 bases, the J end lost 7 bases, and 18 bases lay between the germline ends. The CDR3 totals 13 residues. The CDR3 nucleotides read TGTGCCAGTAGCCCCTTTCAGGGCACTGGCTACACCTTC. Translation: CASSPFQGTGYTF.

The chain employs TRBV14 and TRBJ1-2, with a tentative D call TRBD1 (6 bases). V shed 4 bases and J shed 0 bases, with 9 bases lying between them. The germline CDR1 and CDR2 sequences are SGHDN and FVKESK. The CDR3 runs to 14 residues. The chain's CDR3 is CASSLRGPNYGYTF. The CDR3 nucleotides are TGTGCCAGCAGCCTCAGGGGCCCTAACTATGGCTACACCTTC. The full variable domain, with the rest looked up from reference TRBV14 and TRBJ1-2, is EAGVTQFPSHSVIEKGQTVTLRCDPISGHDNLYWYRRVMGKEIKFLLHFVKESKQDESGMPNNRFLAERTGGTYSTLKVQPAELEDSGVYFCASSLRGPNYGYTFGSGTRLTVV.

V is TRBV7-6 and J is TRBJ1-3; unclear D gene. With 1 base removed from V and 15 bases from J, the gap between germline ends came to 16 bases. The CDR3 has 13 residues. From germline, CDR1 is SGHVS and CDR2 FNYEAQ. In DNA, the CDR3 is TGTGCCAGCAGCTTAGAACAGCCACATCCGCCATATTTT. Its protein is CASSLEQPHPPYF.

The V gene is TRBV10-2, the J gene TRBJ2-5; D is perhaps TRBD2 (6 bases). The V gene's germline CDR1 is WSHSY and CDR2 SAAADI. The V end was cut by 6 bases, the J end by 7 bases, with 21 bases between. The CDR3 loop spans 15 amino acids. In DNA form, the CDR3 reads TGCGCCAGCAGAATTGGGTTGGCGGGGTCTCGGACCCAGTACTTC. Protein: CASRIGLAGSRTQYF.

The chain combines TRBV4-3 with TRBJ1-3; D uncertain. The V end was cut by 4 bases, the J end by 9 bases, with 13 bases between. Germline V gene sequence: CDR1 LGHNA, CDR2 YSLEER. The CDR3 spans 13 residues. In DNA, the CDR3 is TGCGCCAGCAGCCCCCAGCGATCCACCACCATATATTTT. Protein product: CASSPQRSTTIYF.

This chain links TRBV7-2 with TRBJ1-3; D may be TRBD1 (5 bases). V gave up 2 bases and J gave up 7 bases, with 6 bases separating them. This CDR3 is 12 amino acids long. From germline, CDR1 is SGHTA and CDR2 FQGNSA. The DNA of the CDR3 is TGTGCCAGCAGCTTACGGGGGAACACCATATATTTT. This codes for CASSLRGNTIYF.

The J gene is TRBJ2-7, the V gene TRBV4-3; D unclear. There are 13 residues in the CDR3. Trimming removed 1 base at V and 4 bases at J, with 8 bases between. Germline CDR1 and CDR2: LGHNA and YSLEER. The CDR3, as DNA: TGCGCCAGCAGCCAAGTAACATCTTACGAGCAGTACTTC. Amino acids: CASSQVTSYEQYF.

The chain has TRBV4-3 and TRBJ1-5, with D unclear. The CDR3 is 14 residues long. The germline V and J ends were trimmed by 4 bases and 6 bases, with 13 bases remaining between them. CDR1 is LGHNA, CDR2 YSLEER, per germline. CDR3 coding DNA: TGCGCCAGCAGCCCGGATCGAGGGAGTCAGCCCCAGCATTTT. Its protein is CASSPDRGSQPQHF.

This rearrangement joins TRBV15 to TRBJ2-3; TRBD1 matches 9 bases. The germline V gene encodes CDR1 LNHNV and CDR2 YYDKDF (reference sequence). Trimming took 4 bases from V and 4 from J; bases not matched to a gene: 9. This CDR3 spans 16 amino acids. The DNA of the CDR3 is TGTGCCACCAGCACCGGGCCAACAGGGGGCGCAGATACGCAGTATTTT. Translation: CATSTGPTGGADTQYF.

The chain is built from TRBV29-1 and TRBJ1-1, with D uncertain. Germline CDR1 is SQVTM and CDR2 is ANQGSEA. This CDR3 is 16 amino acids long. Trimming left V 0 bases short and J 1 base short, with 15 bases between. The CDR3 reads CSVEDSPREGNTEAFF. CDR3 DNA: TGCAGCGTTGAAGATAGTCCCCGGGAGGGGAACACTGAAGCTTTCTTT. The full variable domain, with the rest looked up from reference TRBV29-1 and TRBJ1-1, is SAVISQKPSRDICQRGTSLTIQCQVDSQVTMMFWYRQQPGQSLTLIATANQGSEATYESGFVIDKFPISRPNLTFSTLTVSNMSPEDSSIYLCSVEDSPREGNTEAFFGQGTRLTVV.

The chain carries TRBV4-3 and TRBJ1-1, with D tentatively TRBD1 (6 bases). This CDR3 is built from 17 residues. Per the germline V gene, CDR1 is LGHNA and CDR2 is YSLEER. The germline V and J ends were trimmed by 1 base and 0 bases, with 15 bases remaining between them. This chain's CDR3 is CASSQGGRGGVNTEAFF. The CDR3 DNA follows: TGCGCCAGCAGCCAAGGGGGCAGGGGTGGGGTGAACACTGAAGCTTTCTTT.

This clone was counted a few times. The chain joins TRBV7-9 to TRBJ1-1; D is perhaps TRBD1 (6 bases). The germline V gene encodes CDR1 SEHNR and CDR2 FQNEAQ (reference sequence). The CDR3 is 12 amino acids. The V end was cut by 6 bases, the J end by 5 bases, with 10 bases between. CDR3 DNA sequence: TGTGCCAGCAGTTTCCAGGGGACTGAAGCTTTCTTT. This encodes CASSFQGTEAFF.

V usage is TRBV5-1 and J usage is TRBJ2-1, with D perhaps matching TRBD2 (7 bases). Trimming took off 6 bases at V and 0 bases at J, with 19 bases between the two ends. The CDR3 runs to 17 residues. Germline V CDR1 and CDR2: SGHRS, YFSETQ. The CDR3 is CASTRGDTESSYNEQFF. The CDR3 DNA reads as TGCGCCAGCACCCGGGGGGACACGGAGAGCTCCTACAATGAGCAGTTCTTC.

J is TRBJ1-2 and V is TRBV27; D may be TRBD1 (5 bases). Per the germline V gene, CDR1 is MNHEY and CDR2 is SMNVEV (reference sequence). The CDR3 totals 13 residues. V was cut by 6 bases and J by 8 bases, with 16 bases left in between. CDR3 bases: TGTGCCAGCAGGCAAACGACAGCCGTGGGCTACACCTTC. This translates into CASRQTTAVGYTF.

The V and J genes are TRBV10-3 and TRBJ2-1, with 8 bases fitting TRBD2. The junction had 2 bases not matched to a gene; V was cut back by 4 bases and J by 0 bases. From germline, CDR1 is ENHRY and CDR2 SYGVKD. The CDR3 is made up of 15 amino acids. In nucleotides, the CDR3 is TGTGCCATCAGTGGCCGGGGGGGCTCCTACAATGAGCAGTTCTTC. Amino acid sequence: CAISGRGGSYNEQFF.

The chain joins TRBV3-1 (or the pseudogene TRBV3-2) to TRBJ2-7; 7 positions match TRBD1. The V gene's germline CDR1 is LGHDT and CDR2 YNNKEL (reference sequence). The CDR3 runs to 14 residues. V was pared by 3 bases and J by 0 bases, with 2 bases of the junction left unmatched. The chain's CDR3 is CASSHWDSSYEQYF. The CDR3 bases are TGTGCCAGCAGCCACTGGGACAGCTCCTACGAGCAGTACTTC.

The table lists this clone with a few counts. This chain uses TRBV3-1 (or the pseudogene TRBV3-2) with TRBJ2-3, with TRBD1 matching over 7 bases. Germline V gene data show CDR1 as LGHDT and CDR2 as YNNKEL (reference sequence). After removal of 5 bases from V and 0 bases from J, the junction contained 11 bases not matched to a gene. The CDR3 totals 17 residues. The CDR3 is CASSSRGTAFSTDTQYF. DNA for the CDR3: TGTGCCAGCAGCTCGAGGGGGACAGCCTTTAGCACAGATACGCAGTATTTT.

The rearrangement joins TRBV11-2 to TRBJ2-7; TRBD1 matches 10 bases. The CDR3 totals 15 residues. V lost 5 bases, J lost 2 bases, and 6 bases stayed unmatched. Per germline, CDR1 SGHAT and CDR2 FQNNGV. DNA of the CDR3: TGTGCCAGCAGCCCCGACAGGGGGCCCACCTACGAGCAGTACTTC. Protein sequence: CASSPDRGPTYEQYF.

The V and J genes are TRBV28 and TRBJ2-2; maybe TRBD2 (6 bases). Germline assignment: CDR1 MDHEN and CDR2 SYDVKM. The CDR3 has 16 residues. V lost 7 bases, J lost 4 bases, and 19 bases lay in between. The CDR3 spells CASNTPAGLLTGELFF. CDR3 nucleotide sequence: TGTGCCAGCAATACCCCGGCGGGACTCCTCACCGGGGAGCTGTTTTTT.

The V and J genes are TRBV5-4 and TRBJ1-2, with TRBD1 matching over 12 bases. Germline CDR1 and CDR2: SGHNT and YYREEE (reference sequence). The CDR3 runs to 14 residues. The V segment lost 4 bases and the J segment 8 bases; nucleotides outside the gene matches: 6. CDR3 loop: CASSRDRGLRGYTF. The CDR3 nucleotides are TGTGCCAGCAGCCGGGACAGGGGGCTAAGGGGCTACACCTTC.

The chain uses TRBV12-5 and TRBJ1-1, with 8 bases fitting TRBD1. This CDR3 has 15 residues. Per germline, CDR1 LGHNT and CDR2 FRNRAP. V shed 0 bases, J shed 3 bases, and the junction held 3 bases outside the gene matches. The CDR3, as DNA: TGTGCTAGTGGTTTGGTGACAGGGGCTTACACTGAAGCTTTCTTT. It specifies CASGLVTGAYTEAFF.

The chain links TRBV6-6 to TRBJ2-7; no clear D. V lost 6 bases, J lost 3 bases, and 9 bases lay in between. Germline V CDR1 and CDR2: MNHNY, SVGAGI (reference sequence). The CDR3 extends over 12 amino acids. CDR3 sequence (DNA): TGTGCCAGCAGCCGGTCTAACTACGAGCAGTACTTC. Amino acids: CASSRSNYEQYF.

The gene calls are TRBV12-5 and TRBJ1-5; 8 positions match TRBD1. Trimming cost V 4 bases and J 1 base; bases outside gene matches: 6. Per the germline V gene, CDR1 is LGHNT and CDR2 is FRNRAP. The CDR3 spans 16 residues. The CDR3 DNA is TGTGCTAGTGGTTCCGGACAGGGCTGGAGCAATCAGCCCCAGCATTTT. Encoded protein: CASGSGQGWSNQPQHF.